The TCR beta chain described here comes from a study of T-cell memory formation after mild COVID-19. Study summary: TCR clusters were mostly donor specific.

A remark on this clonotype: Its antigen is not known.

Study results and caveats: Second-wave clones that peaked on day 37 lacked confirmed SARS-CoV-2 specificity. Contracting CD4+ clones sat mainly in CM and EM; CD8+ in EMRA. Pre-infection memory contained some responding clones, which suggested that cross-reactive memory had joined.

TCRdb re-derived calls from the 5' RACE reads in MiXCR, one entry per CDR3 protein. This sample has 450,000 or so distinct CDR3 sequences, with roughly 25% found just once. The TCR sequence derives from an adult woman who had mild COVID-19 (a few samples of this study predate the infection). Cell type and time point are not known. The sample taken for sequencing was PBMCs or a T cell subset sorted from them (not recorded which).

For the CDR3, the DNA is TGTGCCAGCAGTGAATCAGAGAATGGGAACACTGAAGCTTTCTTT. This encodes CASSESENGNTEAFF. V is TRBV2 and J is TRBJ1-1, with unresolved D. Germline CDR1 SNHLY, CDR2 FYNNEI. Trimming shortened V by 2 bases and J by 1 base, and 11 bases separated the two germline ends. The CDR3 runs to 15 residues.